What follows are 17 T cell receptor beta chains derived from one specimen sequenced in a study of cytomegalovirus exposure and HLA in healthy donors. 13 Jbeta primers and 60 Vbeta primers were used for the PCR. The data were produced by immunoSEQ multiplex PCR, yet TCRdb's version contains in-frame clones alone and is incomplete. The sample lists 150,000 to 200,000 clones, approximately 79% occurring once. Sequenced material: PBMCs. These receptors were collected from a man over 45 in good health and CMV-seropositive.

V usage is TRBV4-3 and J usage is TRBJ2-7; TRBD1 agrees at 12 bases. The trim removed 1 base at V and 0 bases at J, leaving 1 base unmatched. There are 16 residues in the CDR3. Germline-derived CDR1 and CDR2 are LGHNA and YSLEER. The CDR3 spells CASSQVGQGASYEQYF. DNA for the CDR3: TGCGCCAGCAGCCAAGTGGGACAGGGGGCCTCCTACGAGCAGTACTTC.

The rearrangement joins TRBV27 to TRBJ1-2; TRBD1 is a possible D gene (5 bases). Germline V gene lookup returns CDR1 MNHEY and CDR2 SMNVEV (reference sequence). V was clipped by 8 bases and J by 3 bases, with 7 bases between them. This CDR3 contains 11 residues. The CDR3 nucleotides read TGTGCCAGCGGGGCGGACTATGGCTACACCTTC. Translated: CASGADYGYTF.

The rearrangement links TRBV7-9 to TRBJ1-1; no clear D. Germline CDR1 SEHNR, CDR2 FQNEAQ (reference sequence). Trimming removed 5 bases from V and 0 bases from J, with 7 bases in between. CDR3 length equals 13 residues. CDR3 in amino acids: CASSHGLNTEAFF. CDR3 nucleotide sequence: TGTGCCAGCAGCCATGGCCTGAACACTGAAGCTTTCTTT.

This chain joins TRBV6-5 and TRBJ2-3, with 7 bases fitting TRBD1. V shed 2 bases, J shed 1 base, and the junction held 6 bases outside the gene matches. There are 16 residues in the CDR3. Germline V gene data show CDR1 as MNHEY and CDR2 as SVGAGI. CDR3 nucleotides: TGTGCCAGCAGTTACGAGGGGGCCAGGCGCACAGATACGCAGTATTTT. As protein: CASSYEGARRTDTQYF.

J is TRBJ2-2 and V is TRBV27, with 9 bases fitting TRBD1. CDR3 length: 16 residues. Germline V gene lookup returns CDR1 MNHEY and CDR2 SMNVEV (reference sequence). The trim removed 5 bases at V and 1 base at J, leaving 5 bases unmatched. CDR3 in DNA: TGTGCCAGCAGTCTTACAGGGGGCTGGAACACCGGGGAGCTGTTTTTT. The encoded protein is CASSLTGGWNTGELFF.

CDR3 residues: CASSQGGLSGGSNTGELFF. The CDR3 DNA is TGCGCCAGCAGCCAAGGGGGTCTAAGCGGGGGCTCCAACACCGGGGAGCTGTTTTTT. The chain carries TRBV4-1 and TRBJ2-2, with TRBD2 matching over 8 bases. There are 19 residues in the CDR3. Germline trimming cut 1 base from V and 2 bases from J; bases unmatched to any gene: 12. Per the germline V gene, CDR1 is MGHRA and CDR2 is YSYEKL.

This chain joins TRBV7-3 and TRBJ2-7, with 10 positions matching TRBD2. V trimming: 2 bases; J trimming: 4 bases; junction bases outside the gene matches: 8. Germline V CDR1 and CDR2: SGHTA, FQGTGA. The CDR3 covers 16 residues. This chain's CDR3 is CASSLASGSGFYEQYF. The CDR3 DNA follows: TGTGCCAGCAGCTTAGCTAGCGGGAGTGGCTTTTACGAGCAGTACTTC.

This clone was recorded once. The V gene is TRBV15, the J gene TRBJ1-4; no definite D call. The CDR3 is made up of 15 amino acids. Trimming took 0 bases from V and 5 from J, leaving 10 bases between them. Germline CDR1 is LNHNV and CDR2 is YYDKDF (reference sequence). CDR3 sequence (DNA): TGTGCCACCAGCAGAGATACGGCGGGGAATGAAAAACTGTTTTTT. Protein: CATSRDTAGNEKLFF.

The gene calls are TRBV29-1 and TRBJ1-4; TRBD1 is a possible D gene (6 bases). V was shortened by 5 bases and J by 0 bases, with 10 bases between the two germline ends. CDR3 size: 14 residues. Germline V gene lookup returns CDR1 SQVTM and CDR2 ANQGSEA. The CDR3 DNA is TGCAGCGTTAGGGGGGGGACAACTAATGAAAAACTGTTTTTT. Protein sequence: CSVRGGTTNEKLFF.

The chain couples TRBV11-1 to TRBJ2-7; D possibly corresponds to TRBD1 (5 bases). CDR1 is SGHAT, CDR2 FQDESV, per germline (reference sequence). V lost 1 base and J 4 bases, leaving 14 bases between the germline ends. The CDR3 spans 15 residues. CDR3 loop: CASSLVGQGRYEQYF. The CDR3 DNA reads TGTGCCAGCAGCTTAGTCGGGCAGGGTCGGTACGAGCAGTACTTC.

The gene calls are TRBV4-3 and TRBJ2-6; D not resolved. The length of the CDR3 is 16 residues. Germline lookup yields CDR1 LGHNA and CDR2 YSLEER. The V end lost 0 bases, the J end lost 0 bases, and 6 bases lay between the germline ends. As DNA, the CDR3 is TGCGCCAGCAGCCAAGAACGGTTCTCTGGGGCCAACGTCCTGACTTTC. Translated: CASSQERFSGANVLTF.

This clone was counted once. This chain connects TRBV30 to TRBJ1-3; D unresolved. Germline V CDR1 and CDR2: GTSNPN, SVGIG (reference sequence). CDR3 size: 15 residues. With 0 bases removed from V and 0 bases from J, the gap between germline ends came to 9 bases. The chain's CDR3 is CAWSVQRVSGNTIYF. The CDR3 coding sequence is TGTGCCTGGAGTGTACAACGGGTCTCTGGAAACACCATATATTTT.

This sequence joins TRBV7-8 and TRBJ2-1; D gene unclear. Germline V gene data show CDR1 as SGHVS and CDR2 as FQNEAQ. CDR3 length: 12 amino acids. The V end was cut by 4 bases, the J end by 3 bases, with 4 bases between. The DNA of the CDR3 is TGTGCCAGCAGCTCCCTCTACAATGAGCAGTTCTTC. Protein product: CASSSLYNEQFF.

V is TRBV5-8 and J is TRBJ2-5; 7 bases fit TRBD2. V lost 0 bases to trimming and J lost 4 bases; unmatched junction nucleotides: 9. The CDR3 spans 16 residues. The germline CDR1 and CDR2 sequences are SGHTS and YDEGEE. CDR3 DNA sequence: TGTGCCAGCAGCTTGGCCGTTAGCGGGTTTGTAGAGACCCAGTACTTC. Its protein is CASSLAVSGFVETQYF.

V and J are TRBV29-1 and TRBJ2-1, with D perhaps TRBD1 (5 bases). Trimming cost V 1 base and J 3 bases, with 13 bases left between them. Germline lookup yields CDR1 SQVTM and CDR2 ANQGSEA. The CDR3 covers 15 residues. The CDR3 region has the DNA TGCAGCGTTGAAGTATCAGGGTCCGACTACAATGAGCAGTTCTTC. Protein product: CSVEVSGSDYNEQFF.

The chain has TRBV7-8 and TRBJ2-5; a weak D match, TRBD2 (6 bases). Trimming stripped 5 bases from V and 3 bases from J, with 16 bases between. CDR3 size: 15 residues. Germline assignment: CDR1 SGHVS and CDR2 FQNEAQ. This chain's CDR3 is CASSPRAWGEETQYF. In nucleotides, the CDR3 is TGTGCCAGCAGCCCCCGGGCCTGGGGGGAAGAGACCCAGTACTTC. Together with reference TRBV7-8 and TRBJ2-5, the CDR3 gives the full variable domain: GAGVSQSPRYKVAKRGQDVALRCDPISGHVSLFWYQQALGQGPEFLTYFQNEAQLDKSGLPSDRFFAERPEGSVSTLKIQRTQQEDSAVYLCASSPRAWGEETQYFGPGTRLLVL.

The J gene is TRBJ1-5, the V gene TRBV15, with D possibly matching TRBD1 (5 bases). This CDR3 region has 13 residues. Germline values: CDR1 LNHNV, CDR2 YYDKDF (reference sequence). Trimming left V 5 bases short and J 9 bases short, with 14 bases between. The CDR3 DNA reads TGTGCCACCAGCTGGGAAGGGACTGGGCCCCAGCATTTT. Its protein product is CATSWEGTGPQHF. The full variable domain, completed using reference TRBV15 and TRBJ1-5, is DAMVIQNPRYQVTQFGKPVTLSCSQTLNHNVMYWYQQKSSQAPKLLFHYYDKDFNNEADTPDNFQSRRPNTSFCFLDIRSPGLGDTAMYLCATSWEGTGPQHFGDGTRLSIL.